This is a list of T cell receptor beta chains from one sample in a study of cytomegalovirus exposure and HLA in healthy donors. Generated by immunoSEQ multiplex PCR, the TCRdb table keeps only in-frame clones and is missing some. The sample lists around 300,000 clones, roughly nine tenths seen once, with approximately 1% in the top ten. The sequencing input was PBMCs. The receptors were sampled from a woman aged 30 to 39 in good health and CMV-seropositive. The CDR3 runs from the conserved cysteine through the conserved F or W. Each record gives: clone size, J gene, V gene, D gene, CDR3 DNA, CDR3 protein. The D gene is left open where the match is weak. Only some rows state a clone size, as once, few, many or a class for expanded clones.

- TRBJ1-1 TRBV9 TRBD1 TGTGCCAGCAGCGCCGGGACAGCTTGGGGCACTGAAGCTTTCTTT CASSAGTAWGTEAFF
- TRBJ1-2 TRBV7-8 - TGTGCCAGCAGCTTCAGGAGAGGAGACTATGGCTACACCTTC CASSFRRGDYGYTF
- TRBJ2-7 TRBV19 - TGTGCCAGTAGTATTGGGGGAAGATTCCGCTACGAGCAGTACTTC CASSIGGRFRYEQYF
once TRBJ1-2 TRBV7-8 TRBD1 TGTGCCAGCAGCTTAGACCTACAGGGGCGAAAAGACTACACCTTC CASSLDLQGRKDYTF
- TRBJ2-7 TRBV28 - TGTGCCAGCAGCCGTTACCCCCAGGGTTTGGTCTACGAGCAGTACTTC CASSRYPQGLVYEQYF
once TRBJ1-6 TRBV27 TRBD1 TGTGCCAGCAGTTTATCCCTTGGGGACAGGGGGGGGAGCTCCTATAATTCACCCCTCCACTTT CASSLSLGDRGGSSYNSPLHF
- TRBJ2-7 TRBV11-3 - TGTGCCAGCAGCGGTGAGGCGTCCTACGAGCAGTACTTC CASSGEASYEQYF
- TRBJ1-3 TRBV27 TRBD1 TGTGCCAGCAGCACAGGGGCTGGAAACACCATATATTTT CASSTGAGNTIYF
- TRBJ2-1 TRBV14 TRBD2 TGTGCCAGCAGCCAAGATCAACTAGCGGTTGAGCAGTTCTTC CASSQDQLAVEQFF
- TRBJ2-5 TRBV27 TRBD1 TGTGCCAGCAGGCCACAGGGGAACGCGCTAAAGACCCAGTACTTC CASRPQGNALKTQYF
- TRBJ2-5 TRBV7-2 - TGTGCCAGCAGCTTAGCGACGGAGACCCAGTACTTC CASSLATETQYF
- TRBJ1-2 TRBV15 - TGTGCCACCAGCAGAGATCCAAAACCCCAGGGTGCCTATGGCTACACCTTC CATSRDPKPQGAYGYTF
- TRBJ1-4 TRBV28 - TGTGCCAGCCGGTGGGGAGAAAAACTGTTTTTT CASRWGEKLFF